This TCR beta chain was found in a study of neurological immune-mediated disorders. Study outcomes and limitations: No sharing of CDR3 amino acid sequences was observed among expanded clones across subjects, suggesting private repertoires in all groups.

Volunteers from a blood bank in Maryland, USA, constituted the healthy controls. For the unsorted libraries, 2 million PBMCs stored at -80 C served as input. 5'RACE with 10-nucleotide random UMIs generated the cDNA. TCRdb reprocessed the 5' RACE reads via MiXCR and lists one record per CDR3 protein. Of 80,000 or so distinct CDR3 sequences in the sample, around 9.9% were seen once. This clonotype was observed a few times. Its target is unknown. The sequence was obtained from a man aged 45-65 years in good health. Sequencing input: PBMCs.

Written as DNA, the CDR3 is TGTGCCAGCAGCTTAGAAGGGTTCATGAACACTGAAGCTTTCTTT. It encodes CASSLEGFMNTEAFF. The chain uses TRBV7-9 and TRBJ1-1; no definite D call. Germline V gene lookup returns CDR1 SEHNR and CDR2 FQNEAQ (reference sequence). This CDR3 region has 15 residues. Trimming shortened V by 1 base and J by 0 bases, and 9 bases separated the two germline ends.